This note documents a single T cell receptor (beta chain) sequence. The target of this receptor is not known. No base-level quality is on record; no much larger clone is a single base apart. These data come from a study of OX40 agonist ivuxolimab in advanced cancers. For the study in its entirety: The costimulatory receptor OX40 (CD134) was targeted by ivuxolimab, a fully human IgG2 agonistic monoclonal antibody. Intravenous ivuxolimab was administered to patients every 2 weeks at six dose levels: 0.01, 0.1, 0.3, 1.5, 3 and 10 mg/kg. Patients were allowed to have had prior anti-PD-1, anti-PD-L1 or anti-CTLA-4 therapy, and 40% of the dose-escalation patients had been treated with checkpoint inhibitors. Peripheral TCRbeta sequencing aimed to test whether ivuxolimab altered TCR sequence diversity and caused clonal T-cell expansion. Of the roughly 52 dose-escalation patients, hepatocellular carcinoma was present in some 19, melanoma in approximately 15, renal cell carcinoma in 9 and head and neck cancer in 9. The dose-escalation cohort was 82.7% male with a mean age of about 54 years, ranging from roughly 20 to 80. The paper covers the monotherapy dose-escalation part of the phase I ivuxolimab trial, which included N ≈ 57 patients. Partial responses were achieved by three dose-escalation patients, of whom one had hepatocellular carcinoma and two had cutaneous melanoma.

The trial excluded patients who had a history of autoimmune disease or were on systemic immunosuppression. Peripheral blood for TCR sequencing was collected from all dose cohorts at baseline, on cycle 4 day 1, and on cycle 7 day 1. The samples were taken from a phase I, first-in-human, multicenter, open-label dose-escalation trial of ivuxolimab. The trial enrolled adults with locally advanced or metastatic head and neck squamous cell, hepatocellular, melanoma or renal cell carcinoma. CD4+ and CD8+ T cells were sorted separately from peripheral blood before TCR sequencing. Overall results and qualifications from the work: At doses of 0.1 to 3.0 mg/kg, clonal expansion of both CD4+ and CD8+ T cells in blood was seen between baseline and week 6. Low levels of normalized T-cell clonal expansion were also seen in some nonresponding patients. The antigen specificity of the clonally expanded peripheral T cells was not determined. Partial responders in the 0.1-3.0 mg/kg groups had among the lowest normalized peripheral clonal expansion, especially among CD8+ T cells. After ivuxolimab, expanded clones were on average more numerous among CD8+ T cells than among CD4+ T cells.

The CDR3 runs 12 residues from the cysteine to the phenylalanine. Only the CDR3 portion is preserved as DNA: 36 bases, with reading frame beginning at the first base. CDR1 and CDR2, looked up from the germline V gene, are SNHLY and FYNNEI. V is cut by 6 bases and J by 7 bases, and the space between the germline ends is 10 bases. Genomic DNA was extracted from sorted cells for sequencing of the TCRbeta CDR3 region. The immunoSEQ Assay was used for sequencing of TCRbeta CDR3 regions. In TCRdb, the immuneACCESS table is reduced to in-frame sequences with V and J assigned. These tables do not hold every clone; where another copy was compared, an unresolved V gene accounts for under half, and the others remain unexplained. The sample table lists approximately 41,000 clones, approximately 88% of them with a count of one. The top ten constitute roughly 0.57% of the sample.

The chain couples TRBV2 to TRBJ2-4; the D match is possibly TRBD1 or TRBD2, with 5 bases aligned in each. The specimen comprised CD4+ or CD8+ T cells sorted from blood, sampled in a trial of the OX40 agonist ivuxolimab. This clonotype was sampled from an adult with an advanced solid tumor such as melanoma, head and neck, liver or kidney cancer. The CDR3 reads CASRGDGNIQYF. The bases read TGTGCCAGCAGGGGGGACGGGAACATTCAGTACTTC.